This T cell receptor beta chain stems from a study of shared clonotypes between healthy human individuals. Germline loops: CDR1 SEHNR, CDR2 FQNEAQ (reference sequence). With 2 bases clipped from V and 4 bases from J, the junction kept 8 bases outside the gene matches. This CDR3 region has 18 residues. This table comes from immunoSEQ multiplex PCR, and its TCRdb copy is limited to in-frame clones, with some not included. This sample carries 2 million to 3 million clones, approximately 93% of them seen once, and the ten largest clones take about 0.38%. The V call is TRBV7-9, the J call TRBJ2-6; 10 nucleotides align to TRBD1. Sequenced input: naive CD4+ T cells from PBMCs. Described subset: CD45RA+ positively selected. The sequence came from a man between 18 and 35 years old in good health. Some clones in this sample may be carry-over from other donors' samples. CDR3 loop: CASSLRGTGVQGANVLTF. CDR3 nucleotide sequence: TGTGCCAGCAGCTTACGCGGGACAGGGGTGCAAGGGGCCAACGTCCTGACTTTC.